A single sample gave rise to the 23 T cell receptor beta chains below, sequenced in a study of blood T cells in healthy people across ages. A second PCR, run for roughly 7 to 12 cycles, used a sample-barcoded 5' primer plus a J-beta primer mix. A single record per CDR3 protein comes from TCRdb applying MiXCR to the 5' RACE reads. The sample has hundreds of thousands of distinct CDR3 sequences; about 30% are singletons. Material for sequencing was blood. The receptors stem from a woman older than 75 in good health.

CDR3 DNA sequence: TGCAGTGCTAGGAGGGACGCCAGCAATCAGCCCCAGCATTTT. Its translation: CSARRDASNQPQHF. This rearrangement joins TRBV20-1 to TRBJ1-5; TRBD1 might be the D (5 bases). The germline V gene has CDR1 DFQATT and CDR2 SNEGSKA (reference sequence). This CDR3 comprises 14 residues. Trimming removed 3 bases from V and 1 base from J, with 10 bases in between.

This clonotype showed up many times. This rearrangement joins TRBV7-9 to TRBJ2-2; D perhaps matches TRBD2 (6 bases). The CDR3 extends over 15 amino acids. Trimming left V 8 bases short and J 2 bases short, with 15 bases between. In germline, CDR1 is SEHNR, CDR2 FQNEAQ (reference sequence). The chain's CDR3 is CASQTAGRNTGELFF. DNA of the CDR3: TGTGCCAGCCAGACAGCGGGTCGTAACACCGGGGAGCTGTTTTTT.

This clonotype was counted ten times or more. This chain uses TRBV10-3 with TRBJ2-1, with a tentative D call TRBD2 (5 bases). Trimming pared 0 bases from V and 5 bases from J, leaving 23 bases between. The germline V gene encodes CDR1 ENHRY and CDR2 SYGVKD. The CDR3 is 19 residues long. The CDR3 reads CAISESGLPDLSSDNEQFF. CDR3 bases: TGTGCCATCAGTGAGTCCGGACTCCCGGATCTTAGTTCGGACAATGAGCAGTTCTTC.

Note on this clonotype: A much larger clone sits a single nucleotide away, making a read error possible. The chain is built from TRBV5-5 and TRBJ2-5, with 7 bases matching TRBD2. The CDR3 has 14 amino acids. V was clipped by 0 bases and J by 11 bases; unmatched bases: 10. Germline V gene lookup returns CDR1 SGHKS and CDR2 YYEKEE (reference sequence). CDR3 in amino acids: CASSLGTRYNEQYF. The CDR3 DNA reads TGTGCCAGCAGCTTGGGGACTAGGTACAATGAGCAGTACTTC.

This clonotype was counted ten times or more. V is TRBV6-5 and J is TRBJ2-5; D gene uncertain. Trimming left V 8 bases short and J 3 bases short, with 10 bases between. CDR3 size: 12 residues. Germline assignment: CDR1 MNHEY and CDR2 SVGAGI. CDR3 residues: CASRSVEETQYF. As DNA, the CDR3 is TGTGCCAGCCGCTCGGTGGAAGAGACCCAGTACTTC.

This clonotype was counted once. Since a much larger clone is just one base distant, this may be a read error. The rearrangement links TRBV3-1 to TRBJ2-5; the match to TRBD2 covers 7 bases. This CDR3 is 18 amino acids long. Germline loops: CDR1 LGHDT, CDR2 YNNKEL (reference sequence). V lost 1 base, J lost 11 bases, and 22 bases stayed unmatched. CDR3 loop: CASSQVAGGGRKRNEQYF. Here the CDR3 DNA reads TGTGCCAGCAGCCAAGTAGCCGGGGGAGGGAGGAAAAGGAATGAGCAGTACTTC.

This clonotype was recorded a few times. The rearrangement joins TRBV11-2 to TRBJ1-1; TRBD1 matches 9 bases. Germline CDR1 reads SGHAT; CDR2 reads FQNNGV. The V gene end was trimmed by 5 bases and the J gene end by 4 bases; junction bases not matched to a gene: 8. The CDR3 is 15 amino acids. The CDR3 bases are TGTGCCAGCAGCCCGGGACAGGGTTTTGGCACTGAAGCTTTCTTT. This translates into CASSPGQGFGTEAFF.

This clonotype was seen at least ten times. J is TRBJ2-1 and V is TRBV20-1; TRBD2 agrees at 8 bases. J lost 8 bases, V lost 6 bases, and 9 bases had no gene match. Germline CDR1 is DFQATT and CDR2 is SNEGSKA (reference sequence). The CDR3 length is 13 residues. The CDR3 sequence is CSAPGTRRDEQFF. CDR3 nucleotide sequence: TGCAGTGCGCCCGGGACTAGAAGGGATGAGCAGTTCTTC.

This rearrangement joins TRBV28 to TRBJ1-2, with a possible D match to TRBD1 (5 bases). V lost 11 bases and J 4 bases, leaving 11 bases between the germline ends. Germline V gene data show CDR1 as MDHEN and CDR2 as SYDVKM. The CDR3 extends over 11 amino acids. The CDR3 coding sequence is TGTGCCCTCGGGGGTATCTATGGCTACACCTTC. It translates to CALGGIYGYTF.

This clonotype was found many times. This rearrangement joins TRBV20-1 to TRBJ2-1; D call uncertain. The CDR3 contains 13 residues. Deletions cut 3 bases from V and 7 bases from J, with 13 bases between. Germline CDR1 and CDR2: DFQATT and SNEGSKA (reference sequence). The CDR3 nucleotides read TGCAGTGCTAGTGAGTCGCCCCGGAATGAGCAGTTCTTC. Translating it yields CSASESPRNEQFF.

CDR3 region: CASSVSSSGGHEQYF. The CDR3 DNA reads TGTGCCAGCAGCGTAAGTTCTAGCGGGGGACACGAGCAGTACTTC. The V and J genes are TRBV9 and TRBJ2-4, with TRBD2 identical over 10 bases. The closer fit of TRBJ2-7 to the DNA end suggests the J call may be wrong. Germline assignment: CDR1 SGDLS and CDR2 YYNGEE. The CDR3 sequence is 15 residues long.

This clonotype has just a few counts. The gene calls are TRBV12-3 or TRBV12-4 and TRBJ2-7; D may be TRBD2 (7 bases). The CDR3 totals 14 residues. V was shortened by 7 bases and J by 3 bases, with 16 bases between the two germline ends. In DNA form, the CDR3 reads TGTGCCAGCACCCGTGGGGGGGGCCACTACGAGCAGTACTTC. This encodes CASTRGGGHYEQYF.

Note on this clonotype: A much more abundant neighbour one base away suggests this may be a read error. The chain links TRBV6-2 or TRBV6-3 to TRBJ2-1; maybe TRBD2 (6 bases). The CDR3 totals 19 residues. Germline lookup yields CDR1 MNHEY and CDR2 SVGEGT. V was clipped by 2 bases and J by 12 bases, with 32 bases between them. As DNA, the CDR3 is TGTGCCAGCAGTTACAATCCACGCGGCCGGGGGTCCAGAGCATATGGGCAGTTCTTC. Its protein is CASSYNPRGRGSRAYGQFF.

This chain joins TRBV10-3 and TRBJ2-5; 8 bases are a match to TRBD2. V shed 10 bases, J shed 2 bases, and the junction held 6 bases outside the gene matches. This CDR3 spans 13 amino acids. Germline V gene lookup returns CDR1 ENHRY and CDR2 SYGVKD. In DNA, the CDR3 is TGTGCCACCGTCGGGGGGGGGCAAGAGACCCAGTACTTC. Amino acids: CATVGGGQETQYF.

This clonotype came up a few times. The CDR3 nucleotides read TGTGCCAGCAGTACGGGGGGGAACAATGAGCAGTACTTC. It yields the protein CASSTGGNNEQYF. The chain couples TRBV12-3 or TRBV12-4 to TRBJ2-7, with 8 nucleotides matching TRBD2. J lost 7 bases, V lost 5 bases, and 7 bases had no gene match. The length of the CDR3 is 13 residues.

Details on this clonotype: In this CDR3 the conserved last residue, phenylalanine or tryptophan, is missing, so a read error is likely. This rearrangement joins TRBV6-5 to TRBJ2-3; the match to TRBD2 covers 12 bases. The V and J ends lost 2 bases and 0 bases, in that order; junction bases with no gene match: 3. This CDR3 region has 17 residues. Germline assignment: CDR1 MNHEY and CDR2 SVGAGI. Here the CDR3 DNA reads TGTGCCAGCAGTTACCCCCTAGCGGGGGGGAGCACAGATACGCAGTATGTT. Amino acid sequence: CASSYPLAGGSTDTQYV.

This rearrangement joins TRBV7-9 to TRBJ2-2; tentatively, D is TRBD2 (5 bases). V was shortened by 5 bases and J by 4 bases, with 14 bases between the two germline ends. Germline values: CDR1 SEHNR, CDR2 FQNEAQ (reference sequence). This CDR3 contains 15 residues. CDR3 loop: CASSPEGGGTGELFF. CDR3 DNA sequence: TGTGCCAGCAGCCCCGAGGGTGGCGGCACCGGGGAGCTGTTTTTT. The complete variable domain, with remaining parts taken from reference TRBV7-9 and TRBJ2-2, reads DTGVSQNPRHKITKRGQNVTFRCDPISEHNRLYWYRQTLGQGPEFLTYFQNEAQLEKSRLLSDRFSAERPKGSFSTLEIQRTEQGDSAMYLCASSPEGGGTGELFFGEGSRLTVL.

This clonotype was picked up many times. For the CDR3, the DNA is TGTGCCAGCAGCTCCCCGCGTAGCGGGGGGCACCAAGAGACCCAGTACTTC. This codes for CASSSPRSGGHQETQYF. The chain employs TRBV7-2 and TRBJ2-5, with TRBD2 matching over 10 bases. Germline CDR1 SGHTA, CDR2 FQGNSA. The CDR3 extends over 17 amino acids. V was clipped by 4 bases and J by 0 bases; unmatched bases: 8.

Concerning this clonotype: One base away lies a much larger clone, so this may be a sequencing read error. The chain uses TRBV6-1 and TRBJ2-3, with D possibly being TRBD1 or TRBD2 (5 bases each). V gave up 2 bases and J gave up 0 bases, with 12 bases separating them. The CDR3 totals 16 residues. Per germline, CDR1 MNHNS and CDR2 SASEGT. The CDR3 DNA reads TGTGCCAGCAGTGAATGGGGGACCACTAGCACAGATACGCAGTATTTT. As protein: CASSEWGTTSTDTQYF.

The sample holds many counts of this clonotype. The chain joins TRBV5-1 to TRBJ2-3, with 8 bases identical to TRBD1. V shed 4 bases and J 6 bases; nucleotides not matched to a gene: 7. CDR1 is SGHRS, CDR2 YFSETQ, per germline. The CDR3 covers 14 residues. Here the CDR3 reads CASSLRTGPDTQYF. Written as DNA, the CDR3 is TGCGCCAGCAGCCTTCGGACAGGGCCCGATACGCAGTATTTT. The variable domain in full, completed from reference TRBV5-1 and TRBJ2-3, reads KAGVTQTPRYLIKTRGQQVTLSCSPISGHRSVSWYQQTPGQGLQFLFEYFSETQRNKGNFPGRFSGRQFSNSRSEMNVSTLELGDSALYLCASSLRTGPDTQYFGPGTRLTVL.

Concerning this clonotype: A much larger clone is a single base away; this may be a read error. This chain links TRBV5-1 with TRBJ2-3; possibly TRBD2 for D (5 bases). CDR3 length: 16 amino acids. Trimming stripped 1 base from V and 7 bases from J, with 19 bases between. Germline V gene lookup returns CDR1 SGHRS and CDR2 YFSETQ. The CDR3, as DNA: TGCGCCAGCAGCTTGTCGAGTATGAGCGGTGTGAATACGCAGTATTTT. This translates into CASSLSSMSGVNTQYF.

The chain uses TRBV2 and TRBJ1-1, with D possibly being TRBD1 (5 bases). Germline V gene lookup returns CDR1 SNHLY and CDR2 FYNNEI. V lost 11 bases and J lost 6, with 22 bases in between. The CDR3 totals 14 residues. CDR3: CAGTGGAPRAEAFF. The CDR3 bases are TGTGCCGGGACGGGGGGAGCACCGAGGGCTGAAGCTTTCTTT. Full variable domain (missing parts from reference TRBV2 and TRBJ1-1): EPEVTQTPSHQVTQMGQEVILRCVPISNHLYFYWYRQILGQKVEFLVSFYNNEISEKSEIFDDQFSVERPDGSNFTLKIRSTKLEDSAMYFCAGTGGAPRAEAFFGQGTRLTVV.

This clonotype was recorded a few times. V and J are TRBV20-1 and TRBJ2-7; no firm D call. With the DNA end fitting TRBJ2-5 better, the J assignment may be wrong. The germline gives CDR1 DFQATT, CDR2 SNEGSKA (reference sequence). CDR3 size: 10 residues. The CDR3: CSVGWETQYF. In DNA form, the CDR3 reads TGCAGTGTCGGATGGGAGACCCAGTACTTC.